This is a list of T cell receptor beta chains from one sample in a study of blood T cell repertoires in COVID-19. Sequencing used immunoSEQ multiplex PCR; TCRdb keeps in-frame clones, though not all of them. The table has over 250,000 clones, about nine tenths seen once. The sequenced sample was peripheral blood. The source is a woman younger than 45 with COVID-19, enrolled during active disease. Each CDR3 is given with its conserved first and last residue. A D gene is named only where the DNA matches it firmly. Where a row states a size, it is once, few, many or the class of an expanded clone; other rows omit it.

CDR3 protein: CASSLSGAYEQYF
CDR3 DNA: TGTGCCAGCAGTTTATCAGGGGCCTACGAGCAGTACTTC
D gene: -
clone size: -
J gene: TRBJ2-7
V gene: TRBV28

CDR3 protein: CASSQGALAGGNTGELFF
CDR3 DNA: TGCGCCAGCAGCCAAGGGGCTCTAGCGGGAGGAAACACCGGGGAGCTGTTTTTT
D gene: TRBD2
clone size: once
J gene: TRBJ2-2
V gene: TRBV4-1

CDR3 protein: CSADREGDEQFF
CDR3 DNA: TGCAGCGCCGACAGGGAAGGCGATGAGCAGTTCTTC
D gene: TRBD1
clone size: -
J gene: TRBJ2-1
V gene: TRBV29-1

CDR3 protein: CASRGQGDTGELFF
CDR3 DNA: TGTGCCAGCAGGGGACAGGGGGACACCGGGGAGCTGTTTTTT
D gene: TRBD1
clone size: -
J gene: TRBJ2-2
V gene: TRBV6-4

CDR3 protein: CASSRTSGSYNEQFF
CDR3 DNA: TGTGCCAGCAGCCGAACTAGCGGCTCCTACAATGAGCAGTTCTTC
D gene: TRBD2
clone size: -
J gene: TRBJ2-1
V gene: TRBV3-1/TRBV3-2

CDR3 protein: CASSHPTGLLNTEAFF
CDR3 DNA: TGTGCCAGCAGTCACCCGACAGGCCTACTCAACACTGAAGCTTTCTTT
D gene: -
clone size: -
J gene: TRBJ1-1
V gene: TRBV6-2/TRBV6-3

CDR3 protein: CASSDSTGSGNEQFF
CDR3 DNA: TGTGCCAGCAGTGACTCGACAGGGAGCGGCAATGAGCAGTTCTTC
D gene: TRBD1
clone size: once
J gene: TRBJ2-1
V gene: TRBV6-4

CDR3 protein: CASSPGSGSSYEQYF
CDR3 DNA: TGTGCCAGCAGCCCGGGGAGCGGTAGCTCCTACGAGCAGTACTTC
D gene: -
clone size: -
J gene: TRBJ2-7
V gene: TRBV9

CDR3 protein: CASSRSLAPIYNEQFF
CDR3 DNA: TGTGCCAGCAGCCGGTCACTAGCGCCGATTTACAATGAGCAGTTCTTC
D gene: TRBD2
clone size: -
J gene: TRBJ2-1
V gene: TRBV4-2

CDR3 protein: CASSLAGGFYNEQFF
CDR3 DNA: TGTGCCAGCTCGCTAGCGGGAGGCTTCTACAATGAGCAGTTCTTC
D gene: TRBD2
clone size: -
J gene: TRBJ2-1
V gene: TRBV27

CDR3 protein: CASSQERTGANYGYTF
CDR3 DNA: TGCGCCAGCAGCCAGGAGAGGACAGGAGCTAACTATGGCTACACCTTC
D gene: TRBD1
clone size: once
J gene: TRBJ1-2
V gene: TRBV4-1

CDR3 protein: CASSATAYGEQYF
CDR3 DNA: TGTGCCAGCAGTGCGACAGCCTACGGCGAGCAGTACTTC
D gene: -
clone size: -
J gene: TRBJ2-7
V gene: TRBV12-3/TRBV12-4

CDR3 protein: CASSDRGSKSPLHF
CDR3 DNA: TGCGCCAGCAGCGACAGGGGTTCAAAGTCACCCCTCCACTTT
D gene: TRBD1
clone size: -
J gene: TRBJ1-6
V gene: TRBV5-1

CDR3 protein: CASSFRVGISGNTIYF
CDR3 DNA: TGTGCCAGCAGCTTCAGGGTTGGAATCTCTGGAAACACCATATATTTT
D gene: -
clone size: -
J gene: TRBJ1-3
V gene: TRBV5-6

CDR3 protein: CASGTGYTGELFF
CDR3 DNA: TGTGCCAGCGGGACAGGGTACACCGGGGAGCTGTTTTTT
D gene: TRBD1
clone size: -
J gene: TRBJ2-2
V gene: TRBV18

CDR3 protein: CATTGSGNTIYF
CDR3 DNA: TGTGCCACAACAGGGTCTGGAAACACCATATATTTT
D gene: -
clone size: -
J gene: TRBJ1-3
V gene: TRBV6-5

CDR3 protein: CASSPSFMRGSTDTQYF
CDR3 DNA: TGTGCCAGCAGCCCGTCGTTTATGCGGGGGAGCACAGATACGCAGTATTTT
D gene: TRBD2
clone size: -
J gene: TRBJ2-3
V gene: TRBV5-5

CDR3 protein: CASSPMSQGASNSPLHF
CDR3 DNA: TGCGCCAGCAGCCCCATGTCACAGGGGGCATCGAATTCACCCCTCCACTTT
D gene: TRBD1
clone size: few
J gene: TRBJ1-6
V gene: TRBV5-1

CDR3 protein: CASSLDGSRTGELFF
CDR3 DNA: TGCGCCAGCAGCTTGGACGGGAGTCGCACCGGGGAGCTGTTTTTT
D gene: -
clone size: -
J gene: TRBJ2-2
V gene: TRBV5-1

CDR3 protein: CASSIPDRANYGYTF
CDR3 DNA: TGTGCCAGTAGTATTCCGGACAGGGCTAACTATGGCTACACCTTC
D gene: TRBD1
clone size: -
J gene: TRBJ1-2
V gene: TRBV19

CDR3 protein: CASQTSGSSYNEQFF
CDR3 DNA: TGTGCCAGCCAGACTAGCGGGAGCTCCTACAATGAGCAGTTCTTC
D gene: TRBD2
clone size: -
J gene: TRBJ2-1
V gene: TRBV18

CDR3 protein: CASSQDRVSWQYF
CDR3 DNA: TGTGCCAGCAGCCAAGACAGGGTGTCATGGCAGTATTTT
D gene: -
clone size: -
J gene: TRBJ2-3
V gene: TRBV14

CDR3 protein: CAWSQSLNRGREKLFF
CDR3 DNA: TGTGCCTGGAGTCAATCCTTGAACAGGGGGAGGGAAAAACTGTTTTTT
D gene: TRBD1
clone size: -
J gene: TRBJ1-4
V gene: TRBV30

CDR3 protein: CAWDRDRNFNTEAFF
CDR3 DNA: TGTGCCTGGGACCGGGACAGGAACTTCAACACTGAAGCTTTCTTT
D gene: TRBD1
clone size: once
J gene: TRBJ1-1
V gene: TRBV30

CDR3 protein: CASSLIGRGNIQYF
CDR3 DNA: TGTGCCAGCAGCTTAATTGGCAGGGGGAACATTCAGTACTTC
D gene: TRBD1
clone size: -
J gene: TRBJ2-4
V gene: TRBV7-2

CDR3 protein: CASRPSTGQTGELFF
CDR3 DNA: TGTGCCAGCAGGCCTTCCACCGGACAGACCGGGGAGCTGTTTTTT
D gene: -
clone size: -
J gene: TRBJ2-2
V gene: TRBV6-5

CDR3 protein: CASSGGQSENQPQHF
CDR3 DNA: TGTGCCAGTAGTGGGGGACAGTCAGAGAATCAGCCCCAGCATTTT
D gene: TRBD1
clone size: -
J gene: TRBJ1-5
V gene: TRBV19

CDR3 protein: CASSQDPGGESEKLFF
CDR3 DNA: TGTGCCAGCAGCCAAGATCCAGGGGGCGAGAGTGAAAAACTGTTTTTT
D gene: TRBD1
clone size: -
J gene: TRBJ1-4
V gene: TRBV3-1/TRBV3-2

CDR3 protein: CAISESQEGEKLFF
CDR3 DNA: TGTGCCATCAGTGAAAGTCAGGAGGGGGAAAAACTGTTTTTT
D gene: -
clone size: -
J gene: TRBJ1-4
V gene: TRBV10-3

CDR3 protein: CASSNSGDNEQFF
CDR3 DNA: TGTGCCAGCTCGAATAGCGGGGACAATGAGCAGTTCTTC
D gene: TRBD2
clone size: many
J gene: TRBJ2-1
V gene: TRBV6-4

CDR3 protein: CAWSIEGDGELFF
CDR3 DNA: TGTGCCTGGAGTATCGAGGGTGACGGGGAGCTGTTTTTT
D gene: -
clone size: -
J gene: TRBJ2-2
V gene: TRBV30

CDR3 protein: CASSLGVLAGPYNEQFF
CDR3 DNA: TGTGCCAGCAGCTTAGGGGTACTAGCGGGACCGTACAATGAGCAGTTCTTC
D gene: TRBD2
clone size: once
J gene: TRBJ2-1
V gene: TRBV7-2

CDR3 protein: CATSRGAIGAVSNQPQHF
CDR3 DNA: TGTGCCACCAGCAGAGGAGCCATAGGGGCGGTGAGCAATCAGCCCCAGCATTTT
D gene: -
clone size: -
J gene: TRBJ1-5
V gene: TRBV15

CDR3 protein: CASSLAIHTGELFF
CDR3 DNA: TGTGCCAGCAGCTTGGCCATCCATACCGGGGAGCTGTTTTTT
D gene: -
clone size: -
J gene: TRBJ2-2
V gene: TRBV5-4

CDR3 protein: CASRRDRDSPLHF
CDR3 DNA: TGTGCCAGCAGGAGGGACAGAGATTCACCCCTCCACTTT
D gene: TRBD1
clone size: -
J gene: TRBJ1-6
V gene: TRBV7-2

CDR3 protein: CASSPSGTGGREQYF
CDR3 DNA: TGTGCCAGCAGCCCGTCCGGGACAGGGGGCAGGGAGCAGTACTTC
D gene: TRBD1
clone size: -
J gene: TRBJ2-7
V gene: TRBV7-9

CDR3 protein: CASSLSGSAETQYF
CDR3 DNA: TGTGCCAGCAGCTTGAGCGGGAGTGCAGAGACCCAGTACTTC
D gene: TRBD2
clone size: -
J gene: TRBJ2-5
V gene: TRBV7-2

CDR3 protein: CATSDRHRGRDTEAFF
CDR3 DNA: TGTGCCACCAGTGACCGGCACAGGGGGCGAGACACTGAAGCTTTCTTT
D gene: TRBD1
clone size: -
J gene: TRBJ1-1
V gene: TRBV24-1

CDR3 protein: CASTPFPGQGDYEQYF
CDR3 DNA: TGTGCCAGCACCCCGTTCCCGGGACAGGGGGATTACGAGCAGTACTTC
D gene: TRBD1
clone size: -
J gene: TRBJ2-7
V gene: TRBV6-2/TRBV6-3

CDR3 protein: CASSLGLAGETQYF
CDR3 DNA: TGTGCCAGCAGCCTAGGACTAGCGGGAGAGACCCAGTACTTC
D gene: TRBD2
clone size: once
J gene: TRBJ2-5
V gene: TRBV9

CDR3 protein: CSVSPGLAGVGGETQYF
CDR3 DNA: TGCAGCGTTTCACCGGGACTAGCGGGAGTCGGAGGAGAGACCCAGTACTTC
D gene: TRBD2
clone size: -
J gene: TRBJ2-5
V gene: TRBV29-1

CDR3 protein: CASRPIGRYGYTF
CDR3 DNA: TGTGCCAGCCGCCCAATCGGGAGGTATGGCTACACCTTC
D gene: -
clone size: -
J gene: TRBJ1-2
V gene: TRBV11-2

CDR3 protein: CASSPPIAGQGFYGYTF
CDR3 DNA: TGTGCCAGCTCACCACCGATCGCGGGACAGGGTTTCTATGGCTACACCTTC
D gene: TRBD1
clone size: once
J gene: TRBJ1-2
V gene: TRBV18

CDR3 protein: CSASIGDSHTDTQYF
CDR3 DNA: TGCAGTGCTAGTATAGGGGACAGCCACACGGATACGCAGTATTTT
D gene: TRBD1
clone size: -
J gene: TRBJ2-3
V gene: TRBV20-1

CDR3 protein: CATSREMTGAYGYTF
CDR3 DNA: TGTGCCACCAGCAGAGAGATGACAGGGGCCTATGGCTACACCTTC
D gene: TRBD1
clone size: -
J gene: TRBJ1-2
V gene: TRBV15

CDR3 protein: CASSLDTDPSNTGELFF
CDR3 DNA: TGTGCCAGCAGCTTAGACACCGATCCCTCGAACACCGGGGAGCTGTTTTTT
D gene: -
clone size: -
J gene: TRBJ2-2
V gene: TRBV7-9

CDR3 protein: CASGGQGLSGNTIYF
CDR3 DNA: TGTGCCAGCGGCGGACAGGGCCTCTCTGGAAACACCATATATTTT
D gene: TRBD1
clone size: once
J gene: TRBJ1-3
V gene: TRBV2

CDR3 protein: CASRMSDTQYF
CDR3 DNA: TGCGCCAGCAGAATGAGTGATACGCAGTATTTT
D gene: -
clone size: -
J gene: TRBJ2-3
V gene: TRBV5-1

CDR3 protein: CSASEGLSSYNEQFF
CDR3 DNA: TGCAGTGCTAGTGAGGGACTTAGCTCCTACAATGAGCAGTTCTTC
D gene: -
clone size: -
J gene: TRBJ2-1
V gene: TRBV20-1

CDR3 protein: CASSQDRHYGYTF
CDR3 DNA: TGTGCCAGCAGCCAAGACAGACACTATGGCTACACCTTC
D gene: -
clone size: -
J gene: TRBJ1-2
V gene: TRBV7-9

CDR3 protein: CSAGENTEAFF
CDR3 DNA: TGCAGTGCAGGAGAGAACACTGAAGCTTTCTTT
D gene: -
clone size: -
J gene: TRBJ1-1
V gene: TRBV20-1